This TCR beta chain was identified in a study of identical twins. Study-wide results and limits: Conclusions were drawn cross-sectionally by statistical analysis, without following the same donors. There were fewer insertions in abundant cord blood beta clonotypes, but memory repertoires showed no such pattern.

The length of the CDR3 is 15 residues. The V gene's germline CDR1 is MDHEN and CDR2 SYDVKM. V lost 4 bases, J lost 2 bases, and 8 bases stayed unmatched. Comment on this clonotype: Its antigen is not known.

A template switching step contributed a universal primer site, while unique molecular identifiers were present in the cDNA. TCRdb redid the calling of the 5' RACE reads with MiXCR, one entry per CDR3 protein. Seen here are 450,000 or so distinct CDR3 sequences, around a sixth observed once, and the top ten hold 12%. Sequencing was done on a sample of naive T cells sorted from blood. The chain joins TRBV28 to TRBJ2-7; 7 bases line up with TRBD1. The clonotype was recovered from a man in his fifties or sixties in good health. CDR3 sequence (DNA): TGTGCCAGCAGTTGGGCGACAGGGCGGGCCTACGAGCAGTACTTC. Its protein product is CASSWATGRAYEQYF.